These 5 T cell receptor beta chains originate from one sample sequenced in a study of cytomegalovirus exposure and HLA in healthy donors. The PCR was carried out with 60 Vbeta primers and 13 Jbeta primers. Using immunoSEQ multiplex PCR, the repertoire was profiled, and TCRdb retains in-frame clones only, with some absent. Here the sample spans roughly 140,000 clones, approximately 80% being singletons. The sequencing input was PBMCs. Source of these receptors: a man aged 30-40 years in good health and CMV-seropositive.

This clone showed up just once. The rearrangement joins TRBV6-5 to TRBJ2-5; no definite D call. Germline CDR1 and CDR2: MNHEY and SVGAGI. CDR3 length: 15 amino acids. Trimming took 0 bases from V and 2 from J, leaving 10 bases between them. Here the CDR3 reads CASSYSIGRQETQYF. The CDR3 DNA follows: TGTGCCAGCAGTTACTCGATTGGCAGACAAGAGACCCAGTACTTC.

V is TRBV4-2 and J is TRBJ2-7; tentative D call: TRBD1 (5 bases). The CDR3 is made up of 14 amino acids. Germline-derived CDR1 and CDR2 are LGHNA and YNFKEQ. V was pared by 0 bases and J by 7 bases, with 13 bases between. DNA for the CDR3: TGTGCCAGCAGCCAAGAGGCCAGGGCCCGGGAGCAGTACTTC. It is translated as CASSQEARAREQYF.

The V call is TRBV7-2, the J call TRBJ1-5; 9 nucleotides match TRBD1. CDR3 length: 16 residues. Germline CDR1 reads SGHTA; CDR2 reads FQGNSA. Unmatched junction bases numbered 7, after V lost 1 base and J lost 6 bases. CDR3 nucleotide sequence: TGTGCCAGCAGCTTAGTAGGGACAGGGACATCTCAGCCCCAGCATTTT. Protein product: CASSLVGTGTSQPQHF.

V is TRBV2 and J is TRBJ2-7; 13 bases map to TRBD2. Germline V gene data show CDR1 as SNHLY and CDR2 as FYNNEI. The CDR3 is 15 amino acids. Trimming at V came to 4 bases and at J to 5 bases, leaving 5 bases not matched to a gene. The CDR3 DNA follows: TGTGCCAGCAGTGTCCCCGGGACTAGCGGGAACGAGCAGTACTTC. It codes for CASSVPGTSGNEQYF. The full variable domain, completed using reference TRBV2 and TRBJ2-7, is EPEVTQTPSHQVTQMGQEVILRCVPISNHLYFYWYRQILGQKVEFLVSFYNNEISEKSEIFDDQFSVERPDGSNFTLKIRSTKLEDSAMYFCASSVPGTSGNEQYFGPGTRLTVT.

This clone has just a few counts. This chain links TRBV28 with TRBJ2-6, with 8 bases lining up with TRBD2. V gave up 3 bases and J gave up 5 bases; unmatched junction bases: 12. Germline V gene data show CDR1 as MDHEN and CDR2 as SYDVKM. This CDR3 region has 18 residues. For the CDR3, the DNA is TGTGCCAGCAGTTTCACTAGCGGCCCTCTGTATAGGGCCAACGTCCTGACTTTC. Translating it yields CASSFTSGPLYRANVLTF.